This T cell receptor beta chain was identified in a study of T cell repertoires in cytomegalovirus infection. Study information: It was recently identified HLA-C-restricted and well-studied HLA-B-restricted CMV epitopes that the study used. Carrying CMV and the relevant HLA type showed in public TCR beta signatures.

The study's findings and limits: Ex vivo responses were dominated by HLA-C-restricted CMV-specific TCR beta clonotypes. Public TCR beta family frequency separated CMV-and-HLA carriers, including in an independent cohort.

This clonotype was seen a handful of times. Its antigen is not identified. TCRdb called the reads again in MiXCR, with one record for every CDR3 protein. This sample yields some 700,000 distinct CDR3 sequences, of which around 30% are seen a single time; 18% belongs to the top ten. CDR1 SGHRS and CDR2 YFSETQ come from the germline V gene. The CDR3 has 15 residues. V was trimmed by 0 bases and J by 0 bases, leaving 9 bases between them. This TCR was recovered from a human donor in good health (CMV status not recorded). Some clones in this sample may be carry-over from other donors' samples. The V call is TRBV5-1, the J call TRBJ2-5; D gene ambiguous. Source: cultured PBMCs, taken from culture after CMV antigen stimulation. CDR3 coding DNA: TGCGCCAGCAGCTTGGCTTTAGCACACCAAGAGACCCAGTACTTC. It specifies CASSLALAHQETQYF.